This T cell receptor (beta chain) came from a study of control samples from healthy donors and cancer patients. TCRdb's copy holds only in-frame clones and misses some; the assay was immunoSEQ multiplex PCR. Altogether about 27,000 clones are present, under 95% being singletons, with the ten largest covering roughly an eighth. Sequencing was performed on PBMCs. The source is a man aged 50 to 59 with lung cancer.

In DNA form, the CDR3 reads TGTGCCAGCAGCGCAGTATCCGGGACAGGGTACACCGGGGAGCTGTTTTTT. Its translation is CASSAVSGTGYTGELFF. This chain uses TRBV7-2 with TRBJ2-2; 9 bases fit TRBD1. V lost 5 bases, J lost 3 bases, and 10 bases stayed unmatched. Germline assignment: CDR1 SGHTA and CDR2 FQGNSA. The CDR3 is 17 amino acids.